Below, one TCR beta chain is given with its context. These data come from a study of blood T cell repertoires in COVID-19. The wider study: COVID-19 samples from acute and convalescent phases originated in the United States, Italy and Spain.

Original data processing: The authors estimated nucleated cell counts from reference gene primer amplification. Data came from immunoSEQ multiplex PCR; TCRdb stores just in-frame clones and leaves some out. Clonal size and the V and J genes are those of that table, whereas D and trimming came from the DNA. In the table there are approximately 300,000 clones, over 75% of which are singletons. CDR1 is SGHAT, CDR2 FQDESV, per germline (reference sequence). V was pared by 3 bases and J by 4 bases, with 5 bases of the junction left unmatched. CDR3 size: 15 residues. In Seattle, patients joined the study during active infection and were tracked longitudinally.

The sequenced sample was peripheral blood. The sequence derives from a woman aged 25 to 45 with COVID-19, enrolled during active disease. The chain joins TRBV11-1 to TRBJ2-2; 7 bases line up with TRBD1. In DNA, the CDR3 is TGTGCCAGCAGCTTGGCAGGGGGACCCACCGGGGAGCTGTTTTTT. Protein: CASSLAGGPTGELFF.